This T cell receptor (beta chain) derives from a study of blood T cells in healthy people across ages. Looking at the study overall: There was about one barcoded beta molecule captured by template switching per two T cells.

This clonotype was observed a few times. Through a sample-barcoded 5' primer and a J-beta primer mix, a second PCR was run for about 7 to 12 cycles. Using its own MiXCR run on the 5' RACE reads, TCRdb lists one record per CDR3 protein. The sample contains around 900,000 distinct CDR3 sequences, roughly half of which appear only once. Unmatched junction bases numbered 13, after V lost 3 bases and J lost 4 bases. CDR3 length: 18 amino acids. Per germline, CDR1 SEHNR and CDR2 FQNEAQ (reference sequence). The material sequenced was blood. This chain links TRBV7-9 with TRBJ2-1, with 9 bases fitting TRBD2. This clonotype was obtained from a woman aged 60-75 years in good health. The CDR3 reads CASSFSGSIGYVYNEQFF. The CDR3 region has the DNA TGTGCCAGCAGCTTTAGCGGGAGTATCGGATACGTATACAATGAGCAGTTCTTC.